This TCR beta chain was captured by sequencing in a study of control samples from healthy donors and cancer patients. CDR1 is SNHLY and CDR2 is FYNNEI in the germline V gene. Trimming removed 6 bases at V and 2 bases at J, with 11 bases between. The CDR3 contains 14 residues. Sequenced by immunoSEQ multiplex PCR; TCRdb stores in-frame clones only, minus some. The sample shows 140,000 or so clones, 91% of them seen only once. The receptor's source is a man aged 30 to 39 in good health. The source material was blood. J is TRBJ1-5 and V is TRBV2; possible D gene TRBD1, 5 bases. The CDR3 DNA sequence: TGTGCCAGCAGCGCAGGGAGCCGCAATCAGCCCCAGCATTTT. Translated, it gives CASSAGSRNQPQHF.